One TCR beta chain is described in this entry. Its antigen is still unknown. It has no much larger one-base neighbor in the sample; base qualities were not kept. This record belongs to a study of T cell responses to AZD1222 COVID-19 vaccine listed by TCRdb under 2021. Regarding the research as a whole: Because spike-specific TCR depth and breadth did not differ between the two schedules, AZD1222 recipients who got a second dose at roughly 4 weeks were pooled with those who got a second dose at roughly 12 weeks. TCR sequencing covered about 230 trial participants: 207 given two doses of AZD1222 and 26 given two doses of MenACWY control vaccine. Trial participants were enrolled into age subgroups of 18-55, 56-69 and 70-plus years, which contained around 150, 28 and 57 TCR-sequenced participants, respectively. Study-wide conclusions, independent of this receptor: Only 5 to 7 AZD1222 recipients were SARS-CoV-2 seropositive at baseline, limiting conclusions about previously exposed vaccinees. No day 14 peak-response samples were available, so repertoires were characterized only after the peak T cell response. Reportedly, close to half of the unique spike-specific TCRs recognized epitopes lying outside the regions that are mutated in the B.1.351 and B.1.1.7 variants. After two AZD1222 doses, both the breadth and the depth of spike-specific TCRs were significantly higher than at day 0 and than in MenACWY recipients. In the small 56-69-year group, the increase in depth fell short of significance, most likely because of low power. Participants were mostly white British, with more females than males. The authors suggested clonal diversity may have been underestimated. The whole spike protein was spanned by vaccine-associated CD4 TCRs, and dominant responses were seen in regions 160-218 and 743-854.

CDR1 MDHEN and CDR2 SYDVKM are derived from the germline V gene. V and J lose 5 bases and 4 bases, and a span of 19 bases separates them. There are 16 amino acids in the CDR3, from cysteine to phenylalanine inclusive. The DNA shown is the 48-base CDR3, in frame from base 1. The CDR3 regions of human TCRbeta chains were analyzed by immunosequencing. The paper's data handling went like this. Repertoire TCRs were matched against a reference library of SARS-CoV-2-specific TCRs generated with the MIRA antigen-specificity platform. Breadth was defined as the fraction of unique TCRs that were SARS-CoV-2-associated. Depth was defined as the fraction of total T cells that were SARS-CoV-2-associated. Using the MIRA data, each spike-specific TCR was mapped to the spike region that the TCR reacts to and placed in a CD4 or CD8 class. Log10-transformed breadth and depth values were compared by one-way ANOVA with Sidak's multiple comparisons tests. Not all clones reach the TCRdb copy of this immuneACCESS table, which keeps in-frame sequences only. Checked studies attribute under half of the gap to unresolved V genes and leave the rest unexplained. D and trimming were read from the DNA, whereas the V and J calls and clone size are those reported in that table. The sample profile shows more than 95,000 clones; roughly 88% of them were found once. The ten most abundant clones make up about 6% of the sample.

The label giving this sample's time point can be read as: baseline before first vaccination. Vaccinee samples came from UK trials COV001 and COV002, including a single-blind randomized controlled phase 2/3 trial of AZD1222 (ChAdOx1 nCoV-19) in healthy adults. For TCRbeta chain sequencing, PBMC samples from trial participants were taken at day 0 and at day 28 after the second dose. This receptor chain uses TRBV28 and TRBJ2-3; TRBD2 is a weak D gene call, 6 bases matching. This TCR was recovered from an adult in good health. This material consisted of peripheral blood, taken on day 0 of AZD1222 vaccination. The DNA sequence is given as TGTGCCAGCAGTCCTCCCTACGGGAGAGGGGCAGATACGCAGTATTTT. It specifies CASSPPYGRGADTQYF.